The 15 T cell receptor beta chains in this list originate from one sample, sequenced in a study of T cells in Graves' hyperthyroidism and ophthalmopathy. Amplified TCR beta CDR3 regions derived from RNA transcripts. The HTBI primer set drove a first-round RT-PCR of the TCR CDR3. TCRdb passed the multiplex PCR reads through MiXCR, listing each CDR3 protein once. This sample has about 640,000 distinct CDR3 sequences, with around 20% found just once. Sequenced material: blood. These receptors all stem from a man aged 30 to 39 with Graves' ophthalmopathy.

V is TRBV5-1 and J is TRBJ2-1; D gene ambiguous. This CDR3 has 18 residues. The V end was cut by 4 bases, the J end by 0 bases, with 20 bases between. Germline CDR1 is SGHRS and CDR2 is YFSETQ. The CDR3 DNA follows: TGCGCCAGCAGCCCCTCACGGGTGAGCTCCGGCTCCTACAATGAGCAGTTCTTC. Its translation: CASSPSRVSSGSYNEQFF.

This clonotype was counted many times. CDR3 DNA sequence: TGTGCCAGCAGTTTAGCGTACACCGGGACAGTATTTTACGAGCAGTACTTC. Translation gives CASSLAYTGTVFYEQYF. The V gene is TRBV12-3 or TRBV12-4, the J gene TRBJ2-7; 7 bases agree with TRBD1. Trimming removed 0 bases from V and 4 bases from J; junction bases left unmatched: 12. The CDR3 totals 17 residues.

The chain links TRBV5-6 to TRBJ2-5, with D possibly TRBD2 on 5 matching bases. The CDR3 runs 12 residues. The ends were cut back, 3 bases at V and 5 bases at J, with 8 bases in the middle. CDR1 and CDR2 from the germline V gene are SGHDT and YYEEEE. The CDR3 coding sequence is TGTGCCAGCAGCTATGGACTCGAGACCCAGTACTTC. Translating gives CASSYGLETQYF.

This clonotype was counted a few times. The rearrangement joins TRBV6-1 to TRBJ2-3; D not resolved. This CDR3 has 14 amino acids. Trimming took 5 bases from V and 1 from J, leaving 10 bases between them. CDR1 is MNHNS, CDR2 SASEGT, per germline. The CDR3 DNA is TGTGCCAGCAGTTCGACGACGGGCACAGATACGCAGTATTTT. This sequence encodes CASSSTTGTDTQYF.

The V and J genes are TRBV7-2 and TRBJ2-7, with 7 bases fitting TRBD1. V was pared by 5 bases and J by 6 bases, with 10 bases of the junction left unmatched. CDR3 length: 14 amino acids. The germline V gene has CDR1 SGHTA and CDR2 FQGNSA. CDR3 coding DNA: TGTGCCAGCAGCCGGGACAGCCGACTCTCCGAGCAGTACTTC. Protein sequence: CASSRDSRLSEQYF.

The CDR3 region is CASSVDLAGTGELFF. CDR3 nucleotides: TGTGCCAGCAGCGTAGACCTAGCGGGAACCGGGGAGCTGTTTTTT. The chain couples TRBV9 to TRBJ2-2; 9 bases match TRBD2. The germline V gene encodes CDR1 SGDLS and CDR2 YYNGEE. J was trimmed by 5 bases and V by 0 bases; bases with no gene match: 2. The CDR3 spans 15 residues. Combining the CDR3 with reference TRBV9 and TRBJ2-2 gives the whole variable domain DSGVTQTPKHLITATGQRVTLRCSPRSGDLSVYWYQQSLDQGLQFLIQYYNGEERAKGNILERFSAQQFPDLHSELNLSSLELGDSALYFCASSVDLAGTGELFFGEGSRLTVL.

This clonotype was found many times. This chain uses TRBV30 with TRBJ2-3, with D perhaps TRBD1 (5 bases). Per germline, CDR1 GTSNPN and CDR2 SVGIG (reference sequence). The V end was cut by 0 bases, the J end by 2 bases, with 6 bases between. This CDR3 is 13 amino acids long. CDR3 sequence (DNA): TGTGCCTGGAGTGTAGGGGCCACAGATACGCAGTATTTT. Translation gives CAWSVGATDTQYF. Looking up the rest from reference TRBV30 and TRBJ2-3 gives the full variable domain: SQTIHQWPATLVQPVGSPLSLECTVEGTSNPNLYWYRQAAGRGLQLLFYSVGIGQISSEVPQNLSASRPQDRQFILSSKKLLLSDSGFYLCAWSVGATDTQYFGPGTRLTVL.

The chain uses TRBV6-1 and TRBJ2-1, with 10 bases that match TRBD1. The V gene end was trimmed by 5 bases and the J gene end by 4 bases; junction bases not matched to a gene: 5. The CDR3 covers 15 residues. The germline V gene has CDR1 MNHNS and CDR2 SASEGT. The CDR3 DNA follows: TGTGCCAGCAGTCCCGGGACAGGGGATTACAATGAGCAGTTCTTC. Translated: CASSPGTGDYNEQFF.

In this sample, this clonotype turned up a few times. This sequence joins TRBV5-1 and TRBJ2-7, with a tentative D call TRBD1 (6 bases). Per the germline V gene, CDR1 is SGHRS and CDR2 is YFSETQ. There are 13 residues in the CDR3. Deletions cut 3 bases from V and 5 bases from J, with 12 bases between. CDR3 residues: CASSWGRQDEQYF. CDR3 coding DNA: TGCGCCAGCAGCTGGGGCCGACAGGACGAGCAGTACTTC.

This clonotype was recorded at least ten times. The chain links TRBV6-1 to TRBJ2-7; perhaps D is TRBD1 or TRBD2 (5 bases each). Looked up from germline, CDR1 is MNHNS and CDR2 is SASEGT. The CDR3 totals 17 residues. V was pared by 3 bases and J by 2 bases, with 20 bases between. The CDR3 region has the DNA TGTGCCAGCAGTGATCCCCGTAGGGACCTCATTCCCTACGAGCAGTACTTC. Protein product: CASSDPRRDLIPYEQYF.

The genes are TRBV9 and TRBJ2-1, with 7 bases lining up with TRBD2. Germline CDR1 and CDR2: SGDLS and YYNGEE. The J segment lost 5 bases and the V segment lost 0 bases, leaving 11 bases of the junction unmatched. The CDR3 is made up of 17 amino acids. CDR3 in DNA: TGTGCCAGCAGCGTAGGGGCTGGGCGGGAGCCAAACAATGAGCAGTTCTTC. This encodes CASSVGAGREPNNEQFF.

This clonotype came up many times. The chain employs TRBV11-2 and TRBJ1-2, with TRBD1 matching over 10 bases. The CDR3 extends over 16 amino acids. Germline CDR1 is SGHAT and CDR2 is FQNNGV. J gave up 5 bases and V 0 bases, and 6 bases lay outside the gene matches. This CDR3 is CASSLDPGTGVYGYTF. CDR3 nucleotides: TGTGCCAGCAGCTTAGATCCGGGGACAGGGGTATATGGCTACACCTTC. The whole variable domain, remainder taken from reference TRBV11-2 and TRBJ1-2, is EAGVAQSPRYKIIEKRQSVAFWCNPISGHATLYWYQQILGQGPKLLIQFQNNGVVDDSQLPKDRFSAERLKGVDSTLKIQPAKLEDSAVYLCASSLDPGTGVYGYTFGSGTRLTVV.

This clonotype showed up just a few times. J is TRBJ1-1 and V is TRBV6-4; no reliable D call. The V and J ends lost 5 bases and 5 bases respectively, with 15 bases between them. Germline CDR1 is MRHNA and CDR2 is SNTAGT. This CDR3 has 14 amino acids. Here the CDR3 reads CASSPDSLGTEAFF. Written as DNA, the CDR3 is TGTGCCAGCAGTCCGGATTCCCTCGGGACTGAAGCTTTCTTT.

This clonotype was detected once. Compared with germline, one end of the junction differs, possibly owing to a read error. In DNA form, the CDR3 reads TGTGCCGGCAGCTTGGAACTAGCGGGAGGGATTGAGCAGTTCTTC. Translated: CAGSLELAGGIEQFF. V is TRBV5-6 and J is TRBJ2-1; TRBD2 agrees at 13 bases. The CDR3 loop spans 15 amino acids. Germline V CDR1 and CDR2: SGHDT, YYEEEE.

This clonotype turned up a few times. The CDR3 reads CASSPGTSGSAHEQYF. The DNA of the CDR3 is TGTGCCAGCAGTCCCGGGACTAGCGGGAGTGCCCACGAGCAGTACTTC. The V and J genes are TRBV6-1 and TRBJ2-7, with TRBD2 matching 14 bases. Germline CDR1 is MNHNS and CDR2 is SASEGT. V shed 5 bases, J shed 5 bases, and the junction held 8 bases outside the gene matches. The CDR3 has 16 residues.